Detailed here is one T cell receptor (beta chain). Within the sample, other DNA sequences also encode this same CDR3. The germline V gene has CDR1 SGHNT and CDR2 YENEEA. The J segment lost 1 base and the V segment lost 4 bases, leaving 3 bases of the junction unmatched. This CDR3 contains 15 residues. This sample is part of a study of shared clonotypes between healthy human individuals. Some clones are missing from TCRdb's copy, which holds only in-frame ones; the method was immunoSEQ multiplex PCR. The sample shows over 2 million clones, roughly 90% of them seen only once. V is TRBV11-3 and J is TRBJ2-7; 11 nucleotides agree with TRBD2. This sequence was found in a man in his late teens or twenties in good health. Some clones in this sample may be carry-over from other donors' samples. The sequenced material came from naive CD4+ T cells from PBMCs. The subset was: CD45RA+ positively selected. Here the CDR3 reads CASSYGTSGSYEQYF. CDR3 DNA: TGTGCCAGCAGCTATGGGACTAGCGGATCCTACGAGCAGTACTTC.